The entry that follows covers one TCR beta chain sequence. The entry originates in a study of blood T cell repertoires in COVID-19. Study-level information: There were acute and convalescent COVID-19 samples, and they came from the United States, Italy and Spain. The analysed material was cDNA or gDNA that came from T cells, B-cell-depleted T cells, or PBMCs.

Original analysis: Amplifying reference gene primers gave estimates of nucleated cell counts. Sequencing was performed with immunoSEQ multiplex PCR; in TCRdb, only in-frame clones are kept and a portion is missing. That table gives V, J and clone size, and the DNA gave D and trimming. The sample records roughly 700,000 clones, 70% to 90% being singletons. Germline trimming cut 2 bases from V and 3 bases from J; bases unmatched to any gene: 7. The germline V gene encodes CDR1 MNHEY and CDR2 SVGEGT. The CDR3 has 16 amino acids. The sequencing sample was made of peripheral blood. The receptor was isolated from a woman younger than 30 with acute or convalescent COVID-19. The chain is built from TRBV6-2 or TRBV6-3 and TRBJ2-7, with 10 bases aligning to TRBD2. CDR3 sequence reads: CASSYALAGASYEQYF. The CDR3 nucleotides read TGTGCCAGCAGTTACGCTCTAGCGGGAGCAAGCTACGAGCAGTACTTC.